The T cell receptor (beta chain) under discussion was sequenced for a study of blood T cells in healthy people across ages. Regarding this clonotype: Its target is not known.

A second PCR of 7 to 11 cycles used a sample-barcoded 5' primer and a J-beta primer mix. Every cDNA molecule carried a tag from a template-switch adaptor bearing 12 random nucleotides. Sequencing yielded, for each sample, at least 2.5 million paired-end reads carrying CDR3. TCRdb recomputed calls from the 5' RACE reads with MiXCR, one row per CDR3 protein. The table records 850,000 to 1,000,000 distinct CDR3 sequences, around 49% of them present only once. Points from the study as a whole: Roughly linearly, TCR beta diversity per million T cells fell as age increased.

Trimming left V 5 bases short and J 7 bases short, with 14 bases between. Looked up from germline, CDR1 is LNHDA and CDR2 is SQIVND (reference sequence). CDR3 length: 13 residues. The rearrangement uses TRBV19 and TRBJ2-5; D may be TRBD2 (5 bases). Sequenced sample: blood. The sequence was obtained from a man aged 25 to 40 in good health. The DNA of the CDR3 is TGTGCCAGTAGTGGAGCGGATCGGGGGACCCAGTACTTC. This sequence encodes CASSGADRGTQYF.